These T cell receptor beta chains were read from a single sample in a study of cytomegalovirus exposure and HLA in healthy donors. Method: immunoSEQ multiplex PCR; TCRdb's copy keeps in-frame clones and lacks some. The table includes about 76,000 clones, roughly two thirds detected once. Sequencing used PBMCs. The origin of the receptors is a man aged 55 to 69 in good health and CMV-seropositive. Each CDR3 is given with its conserved first and last residue. Fields, in order: CDR3 DNA, CDR3 protein, V gene, J gene, clone size, D gene. A D gene is named only where the DNA matches it firmly. The size entry is marked missing in some rows and otherwise reads once, few, many or a size class.

TGTGCCAGCAGCGTCCCGGGACTAGACACAGATACGCAGTATTTT,CASSVPGLDTDTQYF,TRBV5-6,TRBJ2-3,NA,TRBD2
TGTGCCAGCAGCGTACTAGGGAGGTCTAACTATGGCTACACCTTC,CASSVLGRSNYGYTF,TRBV5-4,TRBJ1-2,NA,NA
TGTGCCAGCAGCGAGGGACAACACACCGGGGAGCTGTTTTTT,CASSEGQHTGELFF,TRBV9,TRBJ2-2,few,NA
TGTGCCAGCAGTGCCCGTCTGGACAGTTATAATTCACCCCTCCACTTT,CASSARLDSYNSPLHF,TRBV2,TRBJ1-6,NA,NA
TGTGCCTGGAGCGGGAGGGGCTATACCGGGGAGCTGTTTTTT,CAWSGRGYTGELFF,TRBV30,TRBJ2-2,NA,TRBD2
TGTGCCAGCAGCCCCCCTGGGACTAGCGGGGCCAATGAGCAGTTCTTC,CASSPPGTSGANEQFF,TRBV9,TRBJ2-1,few,TRBD2
TGTGCCAGCAGCCAAGATTGGGACAGCTACAATGAGCAGTTCTTC,CASSQDWDSYNEQFF,TRBV4-2,TRBJ2-1,NA,TRBD1
TGTGCCAGCAGTTTTTCAGGGGGACTTTCTGGAAACACCATATATTTT,CASSFSGGLSGNTIYF,TRBV28,TRBJ1-3,NA,TRBD1
TGTGCCAGCAGTGACCCCCTTTACAATGAGCAGTTCTTC,CASSDPLYNEQFF,TRBV2,TRBJ2-1,NA,NA
TGCGCCAGCAGCCAAGATCGGCGGAATTCACCCCTCCACTTT,CASSQDRRNSPLHF,TRBV4-3,TRBJ1-6,NA,NA
TGTGCCAGCAGGATCGGACGGAGGAAGGGAAGTACGGGGGCCAACGTCCTGACTTTC,CASRIGRRKGSTGANVLTF,TRBV28,TRBJ2-6,once,NA
TGTGCCAGCACCGCCGGGAAGGGAGTGAACACTGAAGCTTTCTTT,CASTAGKGVNTEAFF,TRBV28,TRBJ1-1,NA,NA
TGTGCCAGCAGCATCTATCCCCCCCCAGGGAGGGGTCATGAGCAGTTCTTC,CASSIYPPPGRGHEQFF,TRBV7-9,TRBJ2-1,NA,TRBD2
TGTGCCAGCAGCTTTAGCCTGGGACAGGGGTTCTACAATGAGCAGTTCTTC,CASSFSLGQGFYNEQFF,TRBV7-2,TRBJ2-1,NA,TRBD1
TGTGCCAGCAGTTACGGCGGGACCGCCTACGAGCAGTACTTC,CASSYGGTAYEQYF,TRBV6-5,TRBJ2-7,NA,NA
TGTGCCAGCAGCCGCGGGGGACAGGGAACCTACGAGCAGTACTTC,CASSRGGQGTYEQYF,TRBV9,TRBJ2-7,NA,TRBD1
TGTGCCAGCAGCGTGGGTTTAAGACAGTCAGAAGAGACCCAGTACTTC,CASSVGLRQSEETQYF,TRBV9,TRBJ2-5,NA,NA
TGTGCCAGTAGTATGCAGGGAATGGCTAACACCGGGGAGCTGTTTTTT,CASSMQGMANTGELFF,TRBV19,TRBJ2-2,NA,NA
TGTGCCACCAGCAGAGATGGGGCAGGGCTAACGGACGAGCAGTACTTC,CATSRDGAGLTDEQYF,TRBV15,TRBJ2-7,few,NA
TGTGCCAGCAGCCGACAGCGGGGGATCACAGATACGCAGTATTTT,CASSRQRGITDTQYF,TRBV14,TRBJ2-3,NA,TRBD2
TGTGCCAGCAGTGGGCGGGGATACCAAGAGACCCAGTACTTC,CASSGRGYQETQYF,TRBV2,TRBJ2-5,NA,NA
TGTGCCAGCAGCCCGATGGGGGGGCAAGATCAGCCCCAGCATTTT,CASSPMGGQDQPQHF,TRBV7-9,TRBJ1-5,NA,NA
TGTGCCAGCCGACGGGGGGATGGCAATCAGCCCCAGCATTTT,CASRRGDGNQPQHF,TRBV6-5,TRBJ1-5,NA,NA
TGTGCCAGCAGCTTAGAGGACAGGGGGCCCGGGGAGCTGTTTTTT,CASSLEDRGPGELFF,TRBV7-9,TRBJ2-2,NA,TRBD1
TGTGCCAGCAGTTTATGGGCGGGACAGGGGGTCGGTAACGGGGAGCTGTTTTTT,CASSLWAGQGVGNGELFF,TRBV27,TRBJ2-2,NA,TRBD1
TGTGCCAGCAGTTACTCGCTGGACAGCTCCTACGAGCAGTACTTC,CASSYSLDSSYEQYF,TRBV6-5,TRBJ2-7,few,NA
TGTGCCAGCAGTTGGACAGGACGAGCAACCGGGGAGCTGTTTTTT,CASSWTGRATGELFF,TRBV6-5,TRBJ2-2,few,TRBD1
TGTGCCTGGCAATCTAAAGCTTATGGCTACACCTTC,CAWQSKAYGYTF,TRBV30,TRBJ1-2,few,NA
TGTGCCAGCAGCTTAGTAGCGGGGGGCTATGGCTACACCTTC,CASSLVAGGYGYTF,TRBV7-2,TRBJ1-2,NA,NA
TGCGCCAGCAGCATCGGACCGACGGGGTGGGGAGAGACCCAGTACTTC,CASSIGPTGWGETQYF,TRBV5-1,TRBJ2-5,few,NA
TGTGCCAGCAGCTTGGGGGGCCCGGAGACCCAGTACTTC,CASSLGGPETQYF,TRBV5-4,TRBJ2-5,once,NA
TGTGCCAGTAGTCGAGCGCAGGGGTCTCTGAACACTGAAGCTTTCTTT,CASSRAQGSLNTEAFF,TRBV19,TRBJ1-1,NA,NA
TGTGCCAGCAGTGATGAGGATTCTCCCTACAATGAGCAGTTCTTC,CASSDEDSPYNEQFF,TRBV6-1,TRBJ2-1,NA,NA
TGTGCCAGCAGTAGGACAGGGGGCCGGGCAAATGAAAAACTGTTTTTT,CASSRTGGRANEKLFF,TRBV27,TRBJ1-4,NA,TRBD1
TGTGCCATCAGTGACCTGGGGGGGGACTACGAGCAGTACTTC,CAISDLGGDYEQYF,TRBV10-3,TRBJ2-7,NA,TRBD2
TGTGCCAGCACTGGGACTAGTGGGGGGAAAGAGACCCAGTACTTC,CASTGTSGGKETQYF,TRBV2,TRBJ2-5,NA,TRBD2
TGTGCCAGCAGCCCAGGGGGCGGGGGGGCCGGGGAGACCCAGTACTTC,CASSPGGGGAGETQYF,TRBV9,TRBJ2-5,NA,NA
TGTGCCAGCAGCGCCCCGGAGGGGGCTAGCACAGATACGCAGTATTTT,CASSAPEGASTDTQYF,TRBV9,TRBJ2-3,NA,NA
TGTGCCAGCAGCTTCGGGGTAGGGCAGGTCGAGCAGTACTTC,CASSFGVGQVEQYF,TRBV5-6,TRBJ2-7,NA,NA
TGCGCCAGCAGCCGACAGACAGGGCTCAACGAGCAGTACTTC,CASSRQTGLNEQYF,TRBV4-3,TRBJ2-7,NA,TRBD1
TGTGCCAGCAGTTTCTCCGGACTACACTACGAGCAGTACTTC,CASSFSGLHYEQYF,TRBV28,TRBJ2-7,NA,NA
TGCGCCAGCAGCCCGGAGGTTTCAGCTAACTATGGCTACACCTTC,CASSPEVSANYGYTF,TRBV5-1,TRBJ1-2,NA,NA
TGTGCCAGCAGTGGGCGAGGGCGCTCTGGGGCCAACGTCCTGACTTTC,CASSGRGRSGANVLTF,TRBV6-1,TRBJ2-6,NA,NA
TGTGCCAGCAGCCGAGGGGGAAACGACTATGGCTACACCTTC,CASSRGGNDYGYTF,TRBV7-2,TRBJ1-2,NA,NA
TGTGCCAGCTCTCCTTTACCTCCGGGCAGGGGATCCAATCAGCCCCAGCATTTT,CASSPLPPGRGSNQPQHF,TRBV18,TRBJ1-5,NA,NA
TGCGCCAGCAGCCCTGGGACTAGCGGGAGAGTGTCGTACGAGCAGTACTTC,CASSPGTSGRVSYEQYF,TRBV5-1,TRBJ2-7,NA,TRBD2